This T cell receptor (beta chain) originates from a study of OX40 agonist ivuxolimab in advanced cancers. Sequencing used immunoSEQ multiplex PCR; TCRdb keeps in-frame clones, though not all of them. The data show tens of thousands of clones, roughly 84% seen once. Germline CDR1 LNHDA, CDR2 SQIVND (reference sequence). CDR3 length: 14 amino acids. The V gene lost 6 bases and the J gene lost 2 bases, with 11 bases spanning the gap. The clonotype was recovered from an adult with an advanced solid tumor such as melanoma, head and neck, liver or kidney cancer. The gene calls are TRBV19 and TRBJ1-5, with D possibly being TRBD1 (6 bases). The material was CD4+ or CD8+ T cells sorted from blood, obtained in a trial of the OX40 agonist ivuxolimab. CDR3 in amino acids: CASSGTSGNQPQHF. CDR3 DNA: TGTGCCAGTAGCGGGACAAGTGGCAATCAGCCCCAGCATTTT.